The 11 T cell receptor beta chains listed next were all sequenced from one sample in a study of T cells in Graves' hyperthyroidism and ophthalmopathy. Authors of the study amplified TCR beta CDR3 regions from RNA transcripts. TCR CDR3 regions were first amplified by RT-PCR with HTBI primers. TCRdb passed the multiplex PCR reads through MiXCR, listing each CDR3 protein once. The sample records a few hundred thousand distinct CDR3 sequences, approximately 44% being singletons. The specimen sequenced was peripheral blood or thyroid tissue (not recorded which). Source of these receptors: a woman aged 18-35 years with Graves' hyperthyroidism.

This chain links TRBV29-1 with TRBJ2-5; 8 bases map to TRBD1. This CDR3 has 13 residues. Looked up from germline, CDR1 is SQVTM and CDR2 is ANQGSEA. V trimming: 6 bases; J trimming: 2 bases; junction bases outside the gene matches: 5. CDR3 residues: CSVGQGQQETQYF. CDR3 DNA sequence: TGCAGCGTAGGACAGGGACAGCAAGAGACCCAGTACTTC.

This rearrangement joins TRBV6-5 to TRBJ1-1; TRBD1 matches 11 bases. Germline V CDR1 and CDR2: MNHEY, SVGAGI. With 6 bases clipped from V and 5 bases from J, the junction kept 8 bases outside the gene matches. This CDR3 has 15 amino acids. The CDR3 is CASRTGQGARTEAFF. CDR3 nucleotides: TGTGCCAGCAGGACCGGACAGGGGGCTCGGACTGAAGCTTTCTTT.

This clonotype has at least ten counts. The chain combines TRBV6-5 with TRBJ1-1, with unresolved D. Germline V gene lookup returns CDR1 MNHEY and CDR2 SVGAGI. V was cut by 1 base and J by 1 base, with 7 bases left in between. This CDR3 region has 14 residues. The CDR3 nucleotides read TGTGCCAGCAGTTACTGGAAGGAGAACACTGAAGCTTTCTTT. This gives the protein CASSYWKENTEAFF.

In its sample, this clonotype was seen many times. The gene calls are TRBV7-9 and TRBJ2-5; D perhaps matches TRBD2 (5 bases). This CDR3 contains 13 residues. Trimming took 5 bases from V and 5 from J, leaving 12 bases between them. Germline V gives CDR1 SEHNR, CDR2 FQNEAQ (reference sequence). The CDR3 loop reads CASSPRLRETQYF. As DNA, the CDR3 is TGTGCCAGCAGCCCACGACTAAGGGAGACCCAGTACTTC.

This clonotype was seen at least ten times. The V call is TRBV5-1, the J call TRBJ2-2; D unresolved. The germline V gene has CDR1 SGHRS and CDR2 YFSETQ. V lost 1 base to trimming and J lost 2 bases, with 12 bases between them. The CDR3 consists of 16 residues. The CDR3 DNA reads as TGCGCCAGCAGCTTGTTGGCGAACTTTAACACCGGGGAGCTGTTTTTT. Its translation is CASSLLANFNTGELFF.

The rearrangement joins TRBV10-3 to TRBJ1-3; a weak D match, TRBD1 (6 bases). Germline V gene lookup returns CDR1 ENHRY and CDR2 SYGVKD. CDR3 length: 14 amino acids. The V gene lost 11 bases and the J gene lost 0 bases, with 14 bases spanning the gap. CDR3 sequence reads: CARVGQSSGNTIYF. The CDR3 bases are TGTGCCCGCGTCGGACAGAGCTCTGGAAACACCATATATTTT.

There are many counts of this clonotype. This chain joins TRBV7-9 and TRBJ2-7; TRBD2 matches at 8 bases. J gave up 4 bases and V 2 bases, and 10 bases lay outside the gene matches. Looked up from germline, CDR1 is SEHNR and CDR2 is FQNEAQ (reference sequence). CDR3 size: 16 residues. CDR3 nucleotides: TGTGCCAGCAGCTTAATGGAGCGGGAGTCGCATTACGAGCAGTACTTC. This gives the protein CASSLMERESHYEQYF.

This clonotype came up many times. V usage is TRBV10-3 and J usage is TRBJ1-3, with D tentatively TRBD1 (6 bases). Trimming pared 4 bases from V and 0 bases from J, leaving 19 bases between. Germline-derived CDR1 and CDR2 are ENHRY and SYGVKD. This CDR3 is 18 amino acids long. Here the CDR3 DNA reads TGTGCCATCAGTGCCGCCCGAGGCGAGGGGGACTCTGGAAACACCATATATTTT. Translating gives CAISAARGEGDSGNTIYF.

The chain couples TRBV29-1 to TRBJ1-2, with D hard to call. The V and J ends lost 3 bases and 1 base respectively, with 15 bases between them. The CDR3 runs 15 residues. CDR1 and CDR2 from the germline V gene are SQVTM and ANQGSEA. The CDR3 region has the DNA TGCAGCGTTGATCGGACCGAGGTTGTTAACTATGGCTACACCTTC. It translates to CSVDRTEVVNYGYTF.

This clonotype was seen ten or more times. The chain joins TRBV4-1 to TRBJ1-6; 9 bases are shared with TRBD1. CDR1 and CDR2 (germline): MGHRA, YSYEKL. The CDR3 extends over 14 amino acids. J lost 10 bases, V lost 6 bases, and 7 bases had no gene match. This CDR3 is CASRQQGARSPLHF. CDR3 coding DNA: TGCGCCAGCAGGCAACAGGGGGCCAGATCACCCCTCCACTTT.

This clonotype was counted only a few times. The chain has TRBV12-3 or TRBV12-4 and TRBJ2-7, with TRBD1 matching over 9 bases. The CDR3 totals 17 residues. With 3 bases clipped from V and 3 bases from J, the junction kept 12 bases outside the gene matches. This chain's CDR3 is CASSLGTGRGLNYEQYF. In DNA form, the CDR3 reads TGTGCCAGCAGTTTGGGGACAGGGAGGGGGCTAAACTACGAGCAGTACTTC.